This T cell receptor (beta chain) stems from a study of cytotoxic CD8 clonotypes in ibrutinib-treated CLL. Across the whole study: On average, more than 90,000 productive rearrangements and 255,043 productive templates per sample.

Study-wide points: Collection times varied between progressing and sustained-remission patients. Clonality grew at ibrutinib response; at progression, it decreased back toward baseline.

Method: immunoSEQ multiplex PCR; TCRdb's copy keeps in-frame clones and lacks some. Among a few hundred thousand clones listed, 80% were seen once. Genomic DNA for TCR beta libraries, around 2 micrograms, came from cryopreserved PBMCs. The CDR3 has 13 residues. Germline V lookup: CDR1 MNHEY, CDR2 SVGAGI. V was cut by 5 bases and J by 0 bases, with 7 bases left in between. A few counts support this clone. Its antigen remains unknown. The source of this sequence is a human donor with chronic lymphocytic leukemia. This chain links TRBV6-5 with TRBJ1-1; D is possibly TRBD1 (6 bases). This specimen consisted of PBMCs, obtained before ibrutinib treatment. The CDR3 bases are TGTGCCAGCAGTCGACAGGTGAACACTGAAGCTTTCTTT. Translated: CASSRQVNTEAFF.